Listed below are T cell receptor beta chains from one sample, sequenced in a study of blood T cell repertoires in COVID-19. Libraries were prepared by immunoSEQ multiplex PCR; TCRdb keeps only in-frame clonotypes and omits some of them. The sample has about 160,000 clones, approximately 85% seen once; the top ten hold approximately 7.6%. Sequencing was performed on peripheral blood. These receptors were collected from a woman aged 60-70 years with COVID-19, enrolled during active disease. Each CDR3 is given with its conserved first and last residue. The order of the fields is J gene, V gene, clone size, D gene, CDR3 protein, CDR3 DNA. D genes are given only for firm matches. Clone size is given for some rows only: seen once, a few or many times, or a class if the clone is expanded.

J gene: TRBJ2-7; V gene: TRBV3-1/TRBV3-2; clone size: few; D gene: TRBD1; CDR3 protein: CASSQATGRYEQYF; CDR3 DNA: TGTGCCAGCAGCCAAGCGACAGGGCGTTACGAGCAGTACTTC
J gene: TRBJ2-1; V gene: TRBV28; clone size: .; D gene: TRBD2; CDR3 protein: CASSLVLGLAGEDNEQFF; CDR3 DNA: TGTGCCAGCAGTTTGGTTTTAGGACTAGCGGGAGAAGACAATGAGCAGTTCTTC
J gene: TRBJ1-2; V gene: TRBV3-1/TRBV3-2; clone size: once; D gene: TRBD1; CDR3 protein: CASSQEDRPYYGYTF; CDR3 DNA: TGTGCCAGCAGCCAAGAGGACAGGCCTTACTATGGCTACACCTTC
J gene: TRBJ2-1; V gene: TRBV3-1/TRBV3-2; clone size: once; D gene: .; CDR3 protein: CASSQGGLTTNEQFF; CDR3 DNA: TGTGCCAGCAGCCAGGGGGGGCTGACTACCAATGAGCAGTTCTTC
J gene: TRBJ1-2; V gene: TRBV29-1; clone size: .; D gene: TRBD1; CDR3 protein: CSVEGPGGGYTF; CDR3 DNA: TGCAGCGTTGAAGGTCCAGGGGGTGGCTACACCTTC
J gene: TRBJ2-2; V gene: TRBV6-5; clone size: .; D gene: TRBD1; CDR3 protein: CASRQTGETGELFF; CDR3 DNA: TGTGCCAGCAGGCAGACAGGGGAAACCGGGGAGCTGTTTTTT
J gene: TRBJ1-2; V gene: TRBV19; clone size: few; D gene: .; CDR3 protein: CASSPRGSYGYTF; CDR3 DNA: TGTGCCAGTAGCCCCCGGGGGAGTTATGGCTACACCTTC
J gene: TRBJ1-5; V gene: TRBV6-1; clone size: .; D gene: .; CDR3 protein: CASSESPPGGTQGQPQHF; CDR3 DNA: TGTGCCAGCAGTGAAAGCCCTCCCGGGGGGACACAAGGCCAGCCCCAGCATTTT
J gene: TRBJ2-7; V gene: TRBV25-1; clone size: .; D gene: .; CDR3 protein: CASRVGYEQYF; CDR3 DNA: TGTGCCAGCAGGGTCGGCTACGAGCAGTACTTC
J gene: TRBJ2-7; V gene: TRBV9; clone size: .; D gene: TRBD2; CDR3 protein: CASSVGRLAGGDEQYF; CDR3 DNA: TGTGCCAGCAGCGTAGGGCGACTAGCGGGAGGGGACGAGCAGTACTTC
J gene: TRBJ2-1; V gene: TRBV29-1; clone size: .; D gene: TRBD2; CDR3 protein: CSVWGEGARDEQFF; CDR3 DNA: TGCAGCGTTTGGGGGGAGGGCGCGCGCGATGAGCAGTTCTTC
J gene: TRBJ2-2; V gene: TRBV6-5; clone size: .; D gene: TRBD1; CDR3 protein: CASSRGPKTGELFF; CDR3 DNA: TGTGCCAGCAGCAGGGGGCCAAAAACCGGGGAGCTGTTTTTT
J gene: TRBJ2-1; V gene: TRBV18; clone size: .; D gene: .; CDR3 protein: CASSPREIEQFF; CDR3 DNA: TGTGCCAGCTCACCAAGAGAAATTGAGCAGTTCTTC
J gene: TRBJ2-2; V gene: TRBV9; clone size: .; D gene: TRBD2; CDR3 protein: CASSVAPSGGARAGELFF; CDR3 DNA: TGTGCCAGCAGCGTAGCCCCTAGCGGGGGGGCCCGAGCCGGGGAGCTGTTTTTT
J gene: TRBJ2-1; V gene: TRBV18; clone size: .; D gene: .; CDR3 protein: CASSPQLAVDEQFF; CDR3 DNA: TGTGCCAGCTCACCACAACTAGCAGTGGATGAGCAGTTCTTC
J gene: TRBJ2-5; V gene: TRBV20-1; clone size: .; D gene: .; CDR3 protein: CSASSVSYQETQYF; CDR3 DNA: TGCAGTGCTAGTTCCGTGTCTTACCAAGAGACCCAGTACTTC
J gene: TRBJ1-5; V gene: TRBV2; clone size: .; D gene: TRBD1; CDR3 protein: CASSGQGPRHF; CDR3 DNA: TGTGCCAGCAGTGGACAGGGGCCCCGACATTTT
J gene: TRBJ1-5; V gene: TRBV28; clone size: .; D gene: TRBD1; CDR3 protein: CASSPQTGGGNQPQHF; CDR3 DNA: TGTGCCAGCAGTCCGCAGACAGGGGGAGGCAATCAGCCCCAGCATTTT
J gene: TRBJ2-3; V gene: TRBV3-1/TRBV3-2; clone size: .; D gene: TRBD2; CDR3 protein: CASSQFTSGTSQYF; CDR3 DNA: TGTGCCAGCAGCCAATTCACTAGCGGTACTTCGCAGTATTTT
J gene: TRBJ2-7; V gene: TRBV28; clone size: once; D gene: .; CDR3 protein: CASSLPGTTDSYEQYF; CDR3 DNA: TGTGCCAGCAGTTTACCGGGGACAACCGACTCCTACGAGCAGTACTTC
J gene: TRBJ2-5; V gene: TRBV10-1; clone size: .; D gene: TRBD1; CDR3 protein: CASSEIRTGFETQYF; CDR3 DNA: TGCGCCAGCAGTGAAATACGGACAGGGTTCGAGACCCAGTACTTC
J gene: TRBJ1-3; V gene: TRBV7-8; clone size: .; D gene: TRBD1; CDR3 protein: CASSRQGAIPGNTIYF; CDR3 DNA: TGTGCCAGCAGCCGCCAGGGGGCAATCCCTGGAAACACCATATATTTT
J gene: TRBJ2-3; V gene: TRBV29-1; clone size: once; D gene: TRBD2; CDR3 protein: CSVEDLGLAGAPDTQYF; CDR3 DNA: TGCAGCGTTGAAGATCTAGGACTAGCGGGGGCCCCAGATACGCAGTATTTT